This T cell receptor beta chain was sequenced in a study of T-cell reconstitution after alpha-beta-depleted transplantation in children. Overall study results and limits: From surviving recipient T cells and thymic progenitors came the high day-60 TCRbeta diversity observed in some patients. Newly produced T cells mostly provided counts and TCRbeta diversity after one year, as hyperexpanded clones declined.

This clonotype was observed at least ten times. Its antigen remains unknown. V lost 10 bases to trimming and J lost 5 bases; unmatched junction nucleotides: 7. CDR3 size: 13 residues. CDR1 ENHRY and CDR2 SYGVKD come from the germline V gene. Unique molecular identifiers were incorporated during preparation of the TCRbeta library. TCRdb re-called the PCR reads with MiXCR, one entry per CDR3 protein. In the table there are 500,000 to 650,000 distinct CDR3 sequences, 10% to 15% of which are singletons. The rearrangement uses TRBV10-3 and TRBJ2-1; 8 nucleotides agree with TRBD2. The sequences come from PBMCs, mostly from graft donor cells, collected 360 days after TCRalphabeta/CD19-depleted stem cell transplant. The receptor's source is a male patient younger than 18 who had a stem cell transplant for acute myeloid leukemia, so the T cells may come from the graft donor. CDR3 nucleotide sequence: TGTGCCACCGTTAGCGGGAAGGACAATGAGCAGTTCTTC. Translating it yields CATVSGKDNEQFF.